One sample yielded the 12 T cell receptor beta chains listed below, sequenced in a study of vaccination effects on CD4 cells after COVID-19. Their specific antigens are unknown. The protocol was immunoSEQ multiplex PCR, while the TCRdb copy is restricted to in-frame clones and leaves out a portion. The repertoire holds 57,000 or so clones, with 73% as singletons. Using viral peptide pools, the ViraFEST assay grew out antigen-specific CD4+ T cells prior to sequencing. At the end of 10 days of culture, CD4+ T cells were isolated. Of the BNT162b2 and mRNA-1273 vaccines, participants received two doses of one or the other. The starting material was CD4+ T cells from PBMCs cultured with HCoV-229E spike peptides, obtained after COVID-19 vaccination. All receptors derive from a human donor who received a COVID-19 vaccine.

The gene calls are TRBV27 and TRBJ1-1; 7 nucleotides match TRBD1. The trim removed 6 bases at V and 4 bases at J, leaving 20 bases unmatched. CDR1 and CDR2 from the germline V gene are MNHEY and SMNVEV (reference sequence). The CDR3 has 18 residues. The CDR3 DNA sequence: TGTGCCAGCAGCCGATTAACGGACAGGACCCTGGGTGGCACTGAAGCTTTCTTT. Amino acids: CASSRLTDRTLGGTEAFF.

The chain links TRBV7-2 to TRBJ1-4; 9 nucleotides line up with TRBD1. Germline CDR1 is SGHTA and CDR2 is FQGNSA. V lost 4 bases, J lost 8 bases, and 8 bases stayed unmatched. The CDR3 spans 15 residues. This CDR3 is CASSSTDRGYEKLFF. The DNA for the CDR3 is TGTGCCAGCAGCTCAACGGACAGGGGTTACGAAAAACTGTTTTTT.

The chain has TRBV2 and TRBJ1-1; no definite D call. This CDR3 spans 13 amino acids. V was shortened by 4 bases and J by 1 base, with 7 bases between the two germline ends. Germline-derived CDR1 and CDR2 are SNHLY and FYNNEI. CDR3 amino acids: CASSALGNTEAFF. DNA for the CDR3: TGTGCCAGCAGTGCACTGGGGAACACTGAAGCTTTCTTT.

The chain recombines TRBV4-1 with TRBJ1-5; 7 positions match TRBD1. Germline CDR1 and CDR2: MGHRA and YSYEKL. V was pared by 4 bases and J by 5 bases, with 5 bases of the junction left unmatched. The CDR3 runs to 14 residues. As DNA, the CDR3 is TGCGCCAGCAGCCCGGACAGGACCCATCAGCCCCAGCATTTT. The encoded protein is CASSPDRTHQPQHF.

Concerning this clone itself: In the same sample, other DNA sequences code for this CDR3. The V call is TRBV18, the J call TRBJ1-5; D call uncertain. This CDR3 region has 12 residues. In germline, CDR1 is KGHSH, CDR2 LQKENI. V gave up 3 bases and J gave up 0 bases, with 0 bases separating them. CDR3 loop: CASSPSNQPQHF. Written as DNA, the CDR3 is TGTGCCAGCTCACCTAGCAATCAGCCCCAGCATTTT.

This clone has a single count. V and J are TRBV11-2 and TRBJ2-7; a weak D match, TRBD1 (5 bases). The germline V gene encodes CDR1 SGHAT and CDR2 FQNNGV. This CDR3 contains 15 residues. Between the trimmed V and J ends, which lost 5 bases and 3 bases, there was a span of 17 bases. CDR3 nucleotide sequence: TGTGCCAGCAGCCTAAAACCCTCAGGGTACTACGAGCAGTACGTC. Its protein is CASSLKPSGYYEQYV.

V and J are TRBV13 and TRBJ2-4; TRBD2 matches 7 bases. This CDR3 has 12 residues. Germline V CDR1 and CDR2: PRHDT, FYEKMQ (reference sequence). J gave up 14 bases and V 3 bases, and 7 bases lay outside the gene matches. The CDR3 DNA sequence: TGTGCCAGCAGCTTTGGACTAGGCGAGAAGTACTTC. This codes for CASSFGLGEKYF.

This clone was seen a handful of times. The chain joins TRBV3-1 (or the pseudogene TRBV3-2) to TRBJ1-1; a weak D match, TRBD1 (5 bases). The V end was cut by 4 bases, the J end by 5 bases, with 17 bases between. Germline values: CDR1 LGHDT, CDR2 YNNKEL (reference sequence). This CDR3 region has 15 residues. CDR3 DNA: TGTGCCAGCAGCCCGGCCGGGACCGGAGGTACTGAAGCTTTCTTT. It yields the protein CASSPAGTGGTEAFF.

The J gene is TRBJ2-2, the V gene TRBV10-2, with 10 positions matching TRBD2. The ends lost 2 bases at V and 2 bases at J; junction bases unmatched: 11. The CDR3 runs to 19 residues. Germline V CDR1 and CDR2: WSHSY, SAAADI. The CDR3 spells CASSEPTVKRGGNTGELFF. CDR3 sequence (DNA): TGCGCCAGCAGTGAGCCAACCGTAAAGCGGGGGGGAAACACCGGGGAGCTGTTTTTT.

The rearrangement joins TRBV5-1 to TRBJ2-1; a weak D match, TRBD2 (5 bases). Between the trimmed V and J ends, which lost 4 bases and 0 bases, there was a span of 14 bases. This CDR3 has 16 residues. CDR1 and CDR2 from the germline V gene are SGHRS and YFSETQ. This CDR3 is CASSPDGESSYNEQFF. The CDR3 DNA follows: TGCGCCAGCAGCCCGGATGGGGAGAGCTCCTACAATGAGCAGTTCTTC.

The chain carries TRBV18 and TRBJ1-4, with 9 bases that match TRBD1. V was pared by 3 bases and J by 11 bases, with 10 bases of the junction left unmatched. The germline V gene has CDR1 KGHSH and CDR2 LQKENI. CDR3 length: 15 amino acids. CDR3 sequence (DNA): TGTGCCAGCTCACCGGGACAGGGATTGTCTGGGAAACTGTTTTTT. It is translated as CASSPGQGLSGKLFF. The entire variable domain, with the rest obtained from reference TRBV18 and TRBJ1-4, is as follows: NAGVMQNPRHLVRRRGQEARLRCSPMKGHSHVYWYRQLPEEGLKFMVYLQKENIIDESGMPKERFSAEFPKEGPSILRIQQVVRGDSAAYFCASSPGQGLSGKLFFGSGTQLSVL.

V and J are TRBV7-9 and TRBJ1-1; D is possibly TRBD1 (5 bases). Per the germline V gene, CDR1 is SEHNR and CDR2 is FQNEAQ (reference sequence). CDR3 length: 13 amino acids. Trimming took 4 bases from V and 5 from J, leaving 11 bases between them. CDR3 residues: CASSSWGGTEAFF. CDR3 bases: TGTGCCAGCAGCTCCTGGGGGGGAACTGAAGCTTTCTTT.